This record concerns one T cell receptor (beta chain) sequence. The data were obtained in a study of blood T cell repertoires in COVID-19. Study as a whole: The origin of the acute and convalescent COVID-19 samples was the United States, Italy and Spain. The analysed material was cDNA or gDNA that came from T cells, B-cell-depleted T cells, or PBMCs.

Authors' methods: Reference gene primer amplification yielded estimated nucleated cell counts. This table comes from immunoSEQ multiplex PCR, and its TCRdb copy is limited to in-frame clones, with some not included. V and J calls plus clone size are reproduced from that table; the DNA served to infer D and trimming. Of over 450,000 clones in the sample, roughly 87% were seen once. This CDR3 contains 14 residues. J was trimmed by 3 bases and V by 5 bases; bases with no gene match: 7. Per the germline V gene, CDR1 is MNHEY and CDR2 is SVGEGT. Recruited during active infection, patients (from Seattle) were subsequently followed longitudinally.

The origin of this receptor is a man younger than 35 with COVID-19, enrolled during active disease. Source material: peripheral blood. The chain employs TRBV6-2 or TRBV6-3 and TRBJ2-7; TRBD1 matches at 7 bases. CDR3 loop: CASSLRDRCYEQYF. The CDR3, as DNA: TGTGCCAGCAGTCTCCGGGACAGATGCTACGAGCAGTACTTC.